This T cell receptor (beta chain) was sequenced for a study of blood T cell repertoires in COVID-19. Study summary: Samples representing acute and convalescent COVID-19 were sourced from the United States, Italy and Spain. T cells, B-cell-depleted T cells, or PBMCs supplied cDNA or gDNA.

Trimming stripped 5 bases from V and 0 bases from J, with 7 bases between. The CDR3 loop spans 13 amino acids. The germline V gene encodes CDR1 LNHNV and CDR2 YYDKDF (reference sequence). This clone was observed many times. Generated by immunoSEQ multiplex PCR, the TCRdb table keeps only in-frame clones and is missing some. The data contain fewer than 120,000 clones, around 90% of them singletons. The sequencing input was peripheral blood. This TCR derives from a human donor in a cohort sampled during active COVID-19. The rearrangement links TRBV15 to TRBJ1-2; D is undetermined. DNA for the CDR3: TGTGCCACCAGCGTAGACACTAACTATGGCTACACCTTC. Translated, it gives CATSVDTNYGYTF.